These 22 T cell receptor beta chains share one sample of origin, sequenced in a study of preoperative IRX-2 immunotherapy in early breast cancer. Profiling relied on immunoSEQ multiplex PCR, and the TCRdb table lists in-frame clones only, not all of them. Of under 40,000 clones listed, 89% are singletons. Treatment defined: preoperative locoregional IRX-2 cytokine immunotherapy. Sequences were derived from tumor tissue, sampled after IRX-2 immunotherapy. These receptors were taken from a human donor with breast cancer.

V usage is TRBV19 and J usage is TRBJ1-4; D uncertain. The CDR3 loop spans 16 amino acids. V shed 4 bases and J shed 3 bases, with 15 bases lying between them. Per germline, CDR1 LNHDA and CDR2 SQIVND (reference sequence). The CDR3 protein is CASSRFLERANEKLFF. The CDR3 bases are TGTGCCAGTAGTAGGTTTTTAGAGCGAGCTAATGAAAAACTGTTTTTT.

The chain links TRBV15 to TRBJ1-5; a possible D gene is TRBD1 (6 bases). V was pared by 6 bases and J by 7 bases, with 16 bases between. This CDR3 is built from 14 residues. Germline V gene lookup returns CDR1 LNHNV and CDR2 YYDKDF (reference sequence). Written as DNA, the CDR3 is TGTGCCACCAGTGAAGGGGGTATCCGGCAGCCCCAGCATTTT. Translating gives CATSEGGIRQPQHF.

In its sample, this clone was seen a few times. The chain recombines TRBV7-6 with TRBJ2-5; D gene unclear. V was cut by 1 base and J by 1 base, with 10 bases left in between. The CDR3 contains 15 residues. Germline CDR1 is SGHVS and CDR2 is FNYEAQ. CDR3 region: CASSLGQLVQETQYF. The CDR3 DNA reads as TGTGCCAGCAGCTTAGGTCAATTAGTCCAAGAGACCCAGTACTTC.

Concerning this clone itself: Its ends do not fully match the called genes, so a read error is possible. The chain carries TRBV6-8 and TRBJ1-2, with 8 bases matching TRBD1. The CDR3 length is 14 residues. Germline loops: CDR1 MNHGY, CDR2 SAAAGT. DNA of the CDR3: TGTGCCATCAGTTCAAGTGACAGGGGATATGGCTACACCTTC. This gives the protein CAISSSDRGYGYTF.

This chain joins TRBV30 and TRBJ2-7; possibly TRBD1 for D (6 bases). The CDR3 consists of 14 residues. Germline V gene sequence: CDR1 GTSNPN, CDR2 SVGIG (reference sequence). Trimming removed 8 bases from V and 2 bases from J, with 19 bases in between. CDR3 amino acids: CASSLTGKPYEQYF. In DNA form, the CDR3 reads TGTGCCAGCAGCCTGACAGGAAAGCCCTACGAGCAGTACTTC.

The chain employs TRBV5-1 and TRBJ1-3, with 7 bases that match TRBD1. Per germline, CDR1 SGHRS and CDR2 YFSETQ. The CDR3 runs 17 residues. V gave up 4 bases and J gave up 1 base; unmatched junction bases: 11. This chain's CDR3 is CASSPGATGASGNTIYF. In DNA form, the CDR3 reads TGCGCCAGCAGCCCGGGAGCCACAGGGGCTTCTGGAAACACCATATATTTT.

The gene calls are TRBV7-8 and TRBJ1-5; D not resolved. CDR1 SGHVS and CDR2 FQNEAQ come from the germline V gene. Trimming removed 4 bases from V and 6 bases from J, with 10 bases in between. The CDR3 sequence is 13 residues long. The CDR3 is CASSSGLFQPQHF. In DNA, the CDR3 is TGTGCCAGCAGCTCCGGGTTGTTTCAGCCCCAGCATTTT.

The gene calls are TRBV14 and TRBJ2-6; 8 positions match TRBD2. CDR1 SGHDN and CDR2 FVKESK come from the germline V gene. The V gene end was trimmed by 0 bases and the J gene end by 2 bases; junction bases not matched to a gene: 3. This CDR3 region has 17 residues. CDR3 sequence: CASSQEFGRAGANVLTF. The CDR3 DNA follows: TGTGCCAGCAGCCAAGAATTCGGGAGGGCTGGGGCCAACGTCCTGACTTTC. The variable domain in full, completed from reference TRBV14 and TRBJ2-6, reads EAGVTQFPSHSVIEKGQTVTLRCDPISGHDNLYWYRRVMGKEIKFLLHFVKESKQDESGMPNNRFLAERTGGTYSTLKVQPAELEDSGVYFCASSQEFGRAGANVLTFGAGSRLTVL.

The chain is built from TRBV6-8 and TRBJ2-5; unclear D gene. V lost 4 bases and J lost 0, with 15 bases in between. CDR3 length: 16 amino acids. Germline V gene lookup returns CDR1 MNHGY and CDR2 SAAAGT. The DNA of the CDR3 is TGTGCCAGCAGTTCCGACGCCCACAGATACCAAGAGACCCAGTACTTC. Encoded protein: CASSSDAHRYQETQYF.

This sequence joins TRBV19 and TRBJ2-6; D not certain. The CDR3 loop spans 14 amino acids. V was pared by 11 bases and J by 0 bases, with 11 bases between. Per the germline V gene, CDR1 is LNHDA and CDR2 is SQIVND (reference sequence). The CDR3 loop is CAVTQHSGANVLTF. In DNA, the CDR3 is TGTGCCGTAACACAGCACTCTGGGGCCAACGTCCTGACTTTC.

Only a few counts were recorded for this clone. The J gene is TRBJ1-6, the V gene TRBV28; no clear D gene. The length of the CDR3 is 12 residues. Trimming stripped 5 bases from V and 7 bases from J, with 6 bases between. CDR1 is MDHEN, CDR2 SYDVKM, per germline. The CDR3: CASSLLNSPLHF. CDR3 coding DNA: TGTGCCAGCAGTCTACTAAATTCACCCCTCCACTTT.

The chain recombines TRBV11-3 with TRBJ1-2; a weak D match, TRBD1 (6 bases). Germline V lookup: CDR1 SGHNT, CDR2 YENEEA. CDR3 length: 14 residues. With 5 bases removed from V and 8 bases from J, the gap between germline ends came to 18 bases. The CDR3 here is CASSHTTGTPGYTF. As DNA, the CDR3 is TGTGCCAGCAGCCACACGACCGGGACACCCGGCTACACCTTC.

This sequence joins TRBV14 and TRBJ2-3; either TRBD1 or TRBD2 may supply D (5 bases each). CDR1 and CDR2 from the germline V gene are SGHDN and FVKESK. There are 16 residues in the CDR3. V lost 3 bases to trimming and J lost 5 bases, with 18 bases between them. The CDR3 DNA reads as TGTGCCAGCAGCCACGGGACGGGAATGGCGGGAGATACGCAGTATTTT. The encoded protein is CASSHGTGMAGDTQYF.

This clone was recorded once. This chain connects TRBV6-8 to TRBJ2-3; 7 positions agree with TRBD1. The V gene's germline CDR1 is MNHGY and CDR2 SAAAGT. This CDR3 has 15 residues. Trimming took 4 bases from V and 0 from J; bases not matched to a gene: 4. Here the CDR3 reads CASSSWDRSTDTQYF. The CDR3 DNA reads as TGTGCCAGCAGTTCATGGGACAGAAGCACAGATACGCAGTATTTT.

The CDR3 spells CASSPIGQSDQPQHF. CDR3 bases: TGTGCCAGCTCACCCATAGGACAGAGCGATCAGCCCCAGCATTTT. The genes are TRBV18 and TRBJ1-5; weak D call: TRBD1 (6 bases). This CDR3 has 15 residues. Trimming left V 3 bases short and J 5 bases short, with 14 bases between. Looked up from germline, CDR1 is KGHSH and CDR2 is LQKENI.

This clone has a handful of counts. This chain joins TRBV5-1 and TRBJ1-4; TRBD1 is a possible D gene (6 bases). V was clipped by 5 bases and J by 5 bases, with 16 bases between them. Looked up from germline, CDR1 is SGHRS and CDR2 is YFSETQ. This CDR3 contains 15 residues. For the CDR3, the DNA is TGCGCCAGCAGAAACCCCGGACAGTTCAATGAAAAACTGTTTTTT. The encoded protein is CASRNPGQFNEKLFF.

The chain combines TRBV11-3 with TRBJ1-5; D remains ambiguous. The CDR3 has 14 amino acids. With 1 base removed from V and 0 bases from J, the gap between germline ends came to 4 bases. In germline, CDR1 is SGHNT, CDR2 YENEEA. CDR3 region: CASSLVDSNQPQHF. The DNA for the CDR3 is TGTGCCAGCAGCTTAGTCGATAGCAATCAGCCCCAGCATTTT.

The chain carries TRBV19 and TRBJ1-6, with no clear D. The germline CDR1 and CDR2 sequences are LNHDA and SQIVND (reference sequence). The CDR3 covers 14 residues. The germline V and J ends were trimmed by 6 bases and 2 bases, with 8 bases remaining between them. The chain's CDR3 is CASSAPTYNSPLHF. CDR3 nucleotides: TGTGCCAGTAGCGCGCCGACCTATAATTCACCCCTCCACTTT.

The chain is built from TRBV11-3 and TRBJ1-1; 10 bases map to TRBD1. Germline CDR1 reads SGHNT; CDR2 reads YENEEA. The CDR3 contains 16 residues. V was clipped by 5 bases and J by 1 base; unmatched bases: 7. The CDR3 DNA follows: TGTGCCAGCAGCCATGACAGGGGGCTGGCGAACACTGAAGCTTTCTTT. Its protein is CASSHDRGLANTEAFF.

This clone has only one observation. The chain joins TRBV19 to TRBJ2-7; TRBD1 aligns across 8 bases. The CDR3 covers 16 residues. Germline-derived CDR1 and CDR2 are LNHDA and SQIVND (reference sequence). V was pared by 3 bases and J by 3 bases, with 10 bases of the junction left unmatched. CDR3 in DNA: TGTGCCAGTAGTATTGGCTCAGGGGGCTATAGCTACGAGCAGTACTTC. It is translated as CASSIGSGGYSYEQYF.

The chain carries TRBV29-1 and TRBJ2-7; 9 positions agree with TRBD1. Losses at the gene ends were 7 bases for V and 2 bases for J; bases not matched to a gene: 3. CDR1 and CDR2 from the germline V gene are SQVTM and ANQGSEA. The CDR3 runs 12 residues. The CDR3 loop reads CSGGQGTYEQYF. CDR3 DNA: TGCAGCGGGGGACAGGGAACCTACGAGCAGTACTTC.

V and J are TRBV10-3 and TRBJ1-5; D is possibly TRBD1 (5 bases). The germline V gene encodes CDR1 ENHRY and CDR2 SYGVKD. This CDR3 region has 17 residues. The V end was cut by 0 bases, the J end by 2 bases, with 14 bases between. The DNA of the CDR3 is TGTGCCATCAGTGAGTCGGAGGGGAGGAGTGGCAATCAGCCCCAGCATTTT. It is translated as CAISESEGRSGNQPQHF.